These 19 T cell receptor beta chains came from one sample sequenced in a study of T cell repertoires in cytomegalovirus infection. Each CDR3 protein gets one entry after TCRdb re-called the reads with MiXCR. Seen here are approximately 89,000 distinct CDR3 sequences, about 31% observed once, and the top ten hold about 65%. Their antigens remain unidentified. The starting material was CD8+ T cells from cultured PBMCs, obtained from culture after CMV antigen stimulation. These receptors all stem from a human donor in good health (CMV status not recorded). Some clones in this sample may be carry-over from other donors' samples.

The chain carries TRBV27 and TRBJ2-7; D is perhaps TRBD2 (6 bases). In germline, CDR1 is MNHEY, CDR2 SMNVEV (reference sequence). The CDR3 is made up of 15 amino acids. V was cut by 7 bases and J by 3 bases, with 19 bases left in between. The CDR3 DNA is TGTGCCAGCACACCAACCGGGACGGGGGACTACGAGCAGTACTTC. Translating it yields CASTPTGTGDYEQYF.

The V gene is TRBV5-1, the J gene TRBJ1-2; TRBD1 aligns across 10 bases. J gave up 5 bases and V 4 bases, and 11 bases lay outside the gene matches. CDR1 is SGHRS, CDR2 YFSETQ, per germline. This CDR3 contains 16 residues. The CDR3 protein is CASSLIPGQGVYGYTF. The CDR3 DNA is TGCGCCAGCAGCCTCATTCCCGGACAGGGGGTGTATGGCTACACCTTC.

The chain joins TRBV3-1 to TRBJ2-3; 10 bases are shared with TRBD2. Germline V gene data show CDR1 as LGHDT and CDR2 as YNNKEL (reference sequence). Unmatched junction bases numbered 5, after V lost 1 base and J lost 4 bases. This CDR3 region has 16 residues. Here the CDR3 reads CASSQVTSGDADTQYF. The DNA of the CDR3 is TGTGCCAGCAGCCAAGTAACTAGCGGGGACGCAGATACGCAGTATTTT.

At least ten counts were recorded for this clonotype. The gene calls are TRBV7-9 and TRBJ1-1; D gene ambiguous. Germline V CDR1 and CDR2: SEHNR, FQNEAQ (reference sequence). This CDR3 spans 14 amino acids. Trimming cost V 7 bases and J 1 base, with 13 bases left between them. The CDR3 loop reads CASTKRAGNTEAFF. The DNA for the CDR3 is TGTGCCAGCACCAAGAGGGCAGGGAACACTGAAGCTTTCTTT. Full variable domain (rest looked up from reference TRBV7-9 and TRBJ1-1): DTGVSQNPRHKITKRGQNVTFRCDPISEHNRLYWYRQTLGQGPEFLTYFQNEAQLEKSRLLSDRFSAERPKGSFSTLEIQRTEQGDSAMYLCASTKRAGNTEAFFGQGTRLTVV.

The J gene is TRBJ2-1, the V gene TRBV7-6; D uncertain. Germline loops: CDR1 SGHVS, CDR2 FNYEAQ. V lost 6 bases and J 4 bases, leaving 13 bases between the germline ends. The CDR3 contains 14 residues. The CDR3 region has the DNA TGTGCCAGCAGTTTGAAGACCCAGTACAATGAGCAGTTCTTC. Translated: CASSLKTQYNEQFF.

This clonotype has a handful of counts. The chain links TRBV7-6 to TRBJ2-1; no clear D. Germline values: CDR1 SGHVS, CDR2 FNYEAQ. The CDR3 has 13 residues. V was trimmed by 1 base and J by 7 bases, leaving 8 bases between them. CDR3 nucleotides: TGTGCCAGCAGCTTAGTAATCGGGAATGAGCAGTTCTTC. This encodes CASSLVIGNEQFF.

This clonotype came up many times. The CDR3 DNA sequence: TGTGCCAGCAGCTTCGGAGCGGGGGGCCTCTCCTACGAGCAGTACTTC. Translation: CASSFGAGGLSYEQYF. The gene calls are TRBV7-2 and TRBJ2-7; TRBD2 matches at 9 bases. The CDR3 covers 16 residues. V was clipped by 3 bases and J by 0 bases; unmatched bases: 6. Per germline, CDR1 SGHTA and CDR2 FQGNSA.

This clonotype was seen ten or more times. The gene calls are TRBV19 and TRBJ2-1, with 9 bases aligning to TRBD2. After removal of 3 bases from V and 9 bases from J, the junction contained 9 bases not matched to a gene. The germline gives CDR1 LNHDA, CDR2 SQIVND (reference sequence). This CDR3 is 15 amino acids long. This CDR3 reads CASSMSSGGLAEQFF. For the CDR3, the DNA is TGTGCCAGTAGTATGAGTAGCGGGGGTTTGGCTGAGCAGTTCTTC.

The table lists this clonotype with a few counts. The chain combines TRBV7-9 with TRBJ1-2; 9 nucleotides match TRBD1. Germline V gene sequence: CDR1 SEHNR, CDR2 FQNEAQ (reference sequence). V lost 0 bases and J lost 4; bases outside the gene matches: 6. The length of the CDR3 is 16 residues. In nucleotides, the CDR3 is TGTGCCAGCAGCTTAGCAGGGACAGGGATGATCTATGGCTACACCTTC. Its protein product is CASSLAGTGMIYGYTF.

This clonotype has a count of ten or more. This sequence joins TRBV7-2 and TRBJ2-2, with D possibly being TRBD1 or TRBD2 (6 bases each). Germline V gives CDR1 SGHTA, CDR2 FQGNSA. CDR3 length: 16 residues. V was trimmed by 5 bases and J by 0 bases, leaving 13 bases between them. CDR3 amino acids: CASSNRGLSNTGELFF. The CDR3 DNA sequence: TGTGCCAGCAGCAACCGGGGGCTCTCGAACACCGGGGAGCTGTTTTTT.

The chain uses TRBV2 and TRBJ1-5; 8 nucleotides match TRBD1. The CDR3 consists of 15 residues. With 4 bases clipped from V and 2 bases from J, the junction kept 4 bases outside the gene matches. Per the germline V gene, CDR1 is SNHLY and CDR2 is FYNNEI. CDR3 nucleotides: TGTGCCAGCAGTGGGACAGGGTCCGGCAATCAGCCCCAGCATTTT. Its translation: CASSGTGSGNQPQHF. Using reference TRBV2 and TRBJ1-5 for the parts outside the CDR3, the full variable domain is EPEVTQTPSHQVTQMGQEVILRCVPISNHLYFYWYRQILGQKVEFLVSFYNNEISEKSEIFDDQFSVERPDGSNFTLKIRSTKLEDSAMYFCASSGTGSGNQPQHFGDGTRLSIL.

This clonotype was seen more than once but under ten times. J is TRBJ2-1 and V is TRBV12-5; maybe TRBD2 (6 bases). The V and J ends lost 7 bases and 2 bases respectively, with 9 bases between them. The CDR3 is made up of 13 amino acids. Germline CDR1 and CDR2: LGHNT and FRNRAP. The CDR3 nucleotides read TGTGCTAGTGAGGGGACTCCCTACAATGAGCAGTTCTTC. It specifies CASEGTPYNEQFF.

This clonotype has only a few counts. The chain employs TRBV5-1 and TRBJ1-2, with TRBD1 as a possible D gene (6 bases). Germline values: CDR1 SGHRS, CDR2 YFSETQ. V lost 2 bases and J 8 bases, leaving 13 bases between the germline ends. The CDR3 loop spans 13 amino acids. The CDR3 coding sequence is TGCGCCAGCAGCTTAACAGGGCCCGGGGGCTACACCTTC. Protein product: CASSLTGPGGYTF.

In its sample, this clonotype was seen many times. The chain uses TRBV12-5 and TRBJ2-3; D not certain. Trimming left V 2 bases short and J 3 bases short, with 9 bases between. This CDR3 comprises 14 residues. The germline V gene has CDR1 LGHNT and CDR2 FRNRAP. CDR3 nucleotide sequence: TGTGCTAGTGGTTTGTACGGTAGGACAGATACGCAGTATTTT. It specifies CASGLYGRTDTQYF.

The gene calls are TRBV11-2 and TRBJ2-4; D not certain. V lost 5 bases and J lost 8, with 10 bases in between. Germline V gene sequence: CDR1 SGHAT, CDR2 FQNNGV. CDR3 length: 12 residues. The CDR3 sequence: CASSRPRDIQYF. CDR3 DNA: TGTGCCAGCAGCCGACCAAGGGACATTCAGTACTTC.

This clonotype has just a few counts. This chain links TRBV3-1 with TRBJ1-5, with D perhaps matching TRBD1 (5 bases). V was trimmed by 8 bases and J by 4 bases, leaving 9 bases between them. Germline V gene lookup returns CDR1 LGHDT and CDR2 YNNKEL (reference sequence). The CDR3 is 12 residues long. This CDR3 reads CASRQKNQPQHF. Here the CDR3 DNA reads TGTGCCAGCCGACAGAAGAATCAGCCCCAGCATTTT.

This clonotype appeared once. CDR3 in DNA: TGCAGTGCTTCGACCCCTAATAATTCACCCCTCCACTTT. Amino acid sequence: CSASTPNNSPLHF. This chain joins TRBV20-1 and TRBJ1-6; D uncertain. This CDR3 spans 13 amino acids. Trimming left V 5 bases short and J 5 bases short, with 10 bases between. Germline assignment: CDR1 DFQATT and CDR2 SNEGSKA (reference sequence).

This clonotype was picked up a small number of times. The rearrangement joins TRBV28 to TRBJ1-5; no reliable D call. Germline V gives CDR1 MDHEN, CDR2 SYDVKM. This CDR3 has 13 amino acids. V shed 4 bases and J shed 0 bases, with 4 bases lying between them. The CDR3 nucleotides are TGTGCCAGCAGTTCTATTAGCAATCAGCCCCAGCATTTT. It yields the protein CASSSISNQPQHF.

The gene calls are TRBV20-1 and TRBJ2-7; D is possibly TRBD2 (5 bases). V shed 0 bases and J shed 3 bases, with 12 bases lying between them. This CDR3 spans 14 amino acids. The germline V gene encodes CDR1 DFQATT and CDR2 SNEGSKA (reference sequence). The CDR3 spells CSARDQADYYEQYF. Here the CDR3 DNA reads TGCAGTGCTAGAGATCAGGCAGACTACTACGAGCAGTACTTC.